The source of this T cell receptor (beta chain) is a study of T cells in Graves' hyperthyroidism and ophthalmopathy. Not enrolled were patients with uncontrolled infection, other autoimmune disease, pregnancy or lactation. Orbital computed tomography, thyroid ultrasound, serum thyroxine and TRAb, and clinical symptoms together informed the diagnoses. The V end was cut by 3 bases, the J end by 5 bases, with 11 bases between. The CDR3 is 13 amino acids. Germline lookup yields CDR1 DFQATT and CDR2 SNEGSKA (reference sequence). TCR beta CDR3 regions were amplified from RNA. HTBI primers drove first-round RT-PCR of the TCR CDR3. MiXCR was run by TCRdb on the multiplex PCR reads, yielding one entry per CDR3 protein. Among 490,000 or so distinct CDR3 sequences, roughly 16% were seen once, and the ten largest hold 25% to 30%. This clonotype was counted at least ten times.

The sequence came from a woman aged 25 to 39 with Graves' ophthalmopathy. The sequencing input was blood. This chain uses TRBV20-1 with TRBJ1-5; possibly TRBD1 for D (6 bases). Written as DNA, the CDR3 is TGCAGTGCTAGCCGGGCAGGGGATCAGCCCCAGCATTTT. Its translation: CSASRAGDQPQHF.